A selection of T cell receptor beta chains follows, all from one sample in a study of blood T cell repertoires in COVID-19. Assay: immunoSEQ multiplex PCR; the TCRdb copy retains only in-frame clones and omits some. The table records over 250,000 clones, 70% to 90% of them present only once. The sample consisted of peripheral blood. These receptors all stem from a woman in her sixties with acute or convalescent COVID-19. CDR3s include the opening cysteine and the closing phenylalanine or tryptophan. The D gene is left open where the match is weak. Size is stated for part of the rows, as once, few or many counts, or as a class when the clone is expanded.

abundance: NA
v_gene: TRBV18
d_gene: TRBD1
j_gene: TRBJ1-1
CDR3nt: TGTGCCAGCTCACCGGGGACAGAGAACACTGAAGCTTTCTTT
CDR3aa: CASSPGTENTEAFF

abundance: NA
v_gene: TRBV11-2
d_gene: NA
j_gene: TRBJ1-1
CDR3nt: TGTGCCAGCAGCTTCCCAGGGGTAGGGACTGAAGCTTTCTTT
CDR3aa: CASSFPGVGTEAFF

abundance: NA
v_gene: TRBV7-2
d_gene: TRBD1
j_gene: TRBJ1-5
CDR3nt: TGTGCCAGCAGCTTAGTGGCAGGGGGACGTCAGCCCCAGCATTTT
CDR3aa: CASSLVAGGRQPQHF

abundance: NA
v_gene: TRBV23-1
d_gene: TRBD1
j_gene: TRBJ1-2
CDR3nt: TGCGCCAGCAGTCAATCAGGGACAGGGGGTACGGGCTACACCTTC
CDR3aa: CASSQSGTGGTGYTF

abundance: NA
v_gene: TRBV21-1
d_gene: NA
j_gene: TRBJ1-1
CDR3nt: TGTGCCAGCAGCAAAGAGAAAGGGGTGAACACTGAAGCTTTCTTT
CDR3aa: CASSKEKGVNTEAFF

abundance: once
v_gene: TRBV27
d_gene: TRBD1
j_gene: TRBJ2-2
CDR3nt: TGTGCCAGCAGCCAGGCCTGGGACAGGCGGACCGGGGAGCTGTTTTTT
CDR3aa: CASSQAWDRRTGELFF

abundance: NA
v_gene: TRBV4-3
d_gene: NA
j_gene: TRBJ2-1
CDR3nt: TGCGCCAGCAGCCAAGATCTGACTATCGTAATGGTAAACAATGAGCAGTTCTTC
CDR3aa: CASSQDLTIVMVNNEQFF

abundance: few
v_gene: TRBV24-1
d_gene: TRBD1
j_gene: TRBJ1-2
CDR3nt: TGTGCCACCAGTCTCAACAGGGGAGGATACACCTTC
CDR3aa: CATSLNRGGYTF

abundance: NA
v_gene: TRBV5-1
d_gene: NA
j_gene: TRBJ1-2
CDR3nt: TGCGCCAGCAGCTTGGGTCAGGGGATCGGCTACACCTTC
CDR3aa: CASSLGQGIGYTF

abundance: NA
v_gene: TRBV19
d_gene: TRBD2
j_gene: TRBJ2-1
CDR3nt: TGTGCCAGTAGTATAGATCTCCGCGGGGGGTCCTACAATGAGCAGTTCTTC
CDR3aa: CASSIDLRGGSYNEQFF

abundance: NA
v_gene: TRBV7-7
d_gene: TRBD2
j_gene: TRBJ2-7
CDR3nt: TGTGCTAGCAGCTTGGGGACTAGCGGGAATGACGAGCAGTACTTC
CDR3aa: CASSLGTSGNDEQYF

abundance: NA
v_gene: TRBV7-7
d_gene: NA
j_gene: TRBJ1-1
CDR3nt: TGTGCCAGCAGCCCAGGGTTGGGCTCTGAAGCTTTCTTT
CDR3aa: CASSPGLGSEAFF

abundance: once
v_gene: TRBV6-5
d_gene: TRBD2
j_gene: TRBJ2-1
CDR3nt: TGTGCCAGCAGTTTTAGCGGGGGAAACAATGAGCAGTTCTTC
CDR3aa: CASSFSGGNNEQFF

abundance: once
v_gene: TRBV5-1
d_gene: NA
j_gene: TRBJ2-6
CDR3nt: TGCGCCACCACTCCTTTTGGGACTGACAGCTCTGGGGCCAACGTCCTGACTTTC
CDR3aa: CATTPFGTDSSGANVLTF

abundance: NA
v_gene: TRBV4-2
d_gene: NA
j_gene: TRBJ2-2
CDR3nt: TGTGCCAGCAGGCAGGGATCGGGGGTTAACACCGGGGAGCTGTTTTTT
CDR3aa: CASRQGSGVNTGELFF

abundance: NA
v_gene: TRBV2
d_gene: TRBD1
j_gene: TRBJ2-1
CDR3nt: TGTGCCAGCAGAGCCGGGACAGGGACCTACAATGAGCAGTTCTTC
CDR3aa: CASRAGTGTYNEQFF

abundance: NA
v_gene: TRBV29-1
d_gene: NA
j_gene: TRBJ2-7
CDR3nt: TGCAGCGTCGTATACTTAGGGGACTCCTACGAGCAGTACTTC
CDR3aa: CSVVYLGDSYEQYF

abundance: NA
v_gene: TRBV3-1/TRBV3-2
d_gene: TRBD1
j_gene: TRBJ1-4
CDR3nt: TGTGCCAGCAGCAGACAGGGTAATGAAAAACTGTTTTTT
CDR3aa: CASSRQGNEKLFF

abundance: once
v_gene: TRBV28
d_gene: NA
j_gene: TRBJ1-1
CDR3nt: TGTGCCAGCAGTCTCCAGGTCGAAGCTTTCTTT
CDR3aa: CASSLQVEAFF

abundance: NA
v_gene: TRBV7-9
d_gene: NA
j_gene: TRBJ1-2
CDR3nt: TGTGCCAGCACCCCGACAGATAACTATGGCTACACCTTC
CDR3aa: CASTPTDNYGYTF

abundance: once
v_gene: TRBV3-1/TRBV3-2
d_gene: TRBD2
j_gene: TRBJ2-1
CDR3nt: TGTGCCAGCAGCCCTACTAGCGGAAACAATGAGCAGTTCTTC
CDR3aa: CASSPTSGNNEQFF

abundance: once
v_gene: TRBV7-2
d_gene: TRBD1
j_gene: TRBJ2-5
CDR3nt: TGTGCCAGCAGCGCGCGCTCCGGGACAGGGCCTGGAGCAGAGACCCAGTACTTC
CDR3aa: CASSARSGTGPGAETQYF

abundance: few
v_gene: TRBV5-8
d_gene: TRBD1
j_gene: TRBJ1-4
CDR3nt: TGTGCCAGCAGCTTAGGGGGCGAAAAACTGTTTTTT
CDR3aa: CASSLGGEKLFF

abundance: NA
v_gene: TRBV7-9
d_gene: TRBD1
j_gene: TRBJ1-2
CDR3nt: TGTGCCAGCAGCCGGGGCGGGACAGGGGTTTATGGCTACACCTTC
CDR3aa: CASSRGGTGVYGYTF

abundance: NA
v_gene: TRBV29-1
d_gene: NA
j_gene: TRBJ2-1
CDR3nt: TGCAGCGTCGCCACTAGTGGGGGGTGGAATGAGCAGTTCTTC
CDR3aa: CSVATSGGWNEQFF

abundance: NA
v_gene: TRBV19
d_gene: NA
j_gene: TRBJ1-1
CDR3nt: TGTGCCAGTAGTATTTCGGACACGGCCAAAGAAGCTTTCTTT
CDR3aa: CASSISDTAKEAFF

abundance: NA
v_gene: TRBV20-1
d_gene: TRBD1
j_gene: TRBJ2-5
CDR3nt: TGCAGTGTCACTAGTGAGGGGGCCCACTTC
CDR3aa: CSVTSEGAHF

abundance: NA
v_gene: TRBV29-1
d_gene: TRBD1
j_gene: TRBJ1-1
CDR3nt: TGCAGCGTTGCTCACAGGGGCGGGAACACTGAAGCTTTCTTT
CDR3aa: CSVAHRGGNTEAFF

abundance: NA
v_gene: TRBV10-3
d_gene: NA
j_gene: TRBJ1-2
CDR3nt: TGTGCCATCAGTGAGTCGATTAAAGGGAGTAACTATGGCTACACCTTC
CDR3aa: CAISESIKGSNYGYTF

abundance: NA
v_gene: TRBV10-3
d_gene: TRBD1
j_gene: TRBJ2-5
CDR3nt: TGTGCCATCAGTCCGGGACAGGGGACGGAGACCCAGTACTTC
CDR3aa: CAISPGQGTETQYF

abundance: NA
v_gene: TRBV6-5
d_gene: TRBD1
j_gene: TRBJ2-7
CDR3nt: TGTGCCAGCAGTTCTTGGGACAGGGAAGGGTCCGAGCAGTACTTC
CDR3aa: CASSSWDREGSEQYF

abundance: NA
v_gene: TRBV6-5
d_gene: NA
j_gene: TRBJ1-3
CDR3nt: TGTGCCAGCAGTTACTCGAGCGCTGGAAACACCATATATTTT
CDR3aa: CASSYSSAGNTIYF

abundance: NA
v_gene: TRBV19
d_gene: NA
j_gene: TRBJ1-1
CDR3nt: TGTGCCAGTAGTCTCGGGCCGGGAGCGAAGAACACTGAAGCTTTCTTT
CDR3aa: CASSLGPGAKNTEAFF

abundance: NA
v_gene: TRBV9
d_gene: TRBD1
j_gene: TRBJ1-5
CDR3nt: TGTGCCAGCAGCGTAACAGGGGGAGTTGTTCAGCCCCAGCATTTT
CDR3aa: CASSVTGGVVQPQHF

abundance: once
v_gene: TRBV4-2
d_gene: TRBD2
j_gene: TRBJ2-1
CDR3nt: TGTGCCAGCAGCCTACCCCCCCTAGCGGGAGCACGGTACAATGAGCAGTTCTTC
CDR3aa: CASSLPPLAGARYNEQFF

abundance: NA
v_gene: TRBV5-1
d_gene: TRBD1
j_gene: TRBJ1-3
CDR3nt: TGCGCCAGCAGCTTAGGGACAGGGAGGGATTTGCGAGGAAACACCATATATTTT
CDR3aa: CASSLGTGRDLRGNTIYF

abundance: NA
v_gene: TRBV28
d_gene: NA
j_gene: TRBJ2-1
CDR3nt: TGTGCCAGCAGTTTGCGGCTAGCAGGCCCCAGGGAGCAGTTCTTC
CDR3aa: CASSLRLAGPREQFF

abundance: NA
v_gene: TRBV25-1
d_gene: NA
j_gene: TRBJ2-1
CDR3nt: TGTGCCAGCAGTGAGTGGGGGGGCACGGTCGCCAATGAGCAGTTCTTC
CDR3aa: CASSEWGGTVANEQFF

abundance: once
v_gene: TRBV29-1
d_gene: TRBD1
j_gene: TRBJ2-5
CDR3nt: TGCAGCGTTACTAGGACAGGGCACCAGTACTTC
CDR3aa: CSVTRTGHQYF

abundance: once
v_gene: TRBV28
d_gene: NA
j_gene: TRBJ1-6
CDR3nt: TGTGCCAGCATACCCCACCCGGATTCACCCCTCCACTTT
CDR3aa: CASIPHPDSPLHF

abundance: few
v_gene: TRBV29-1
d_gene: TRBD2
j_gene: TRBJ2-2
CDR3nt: TGCAGCGTTGTAGTCCCGGGAGGGGCCGGGGAGCTGTTTTTT
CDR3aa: CSVVVPGGAGELFF

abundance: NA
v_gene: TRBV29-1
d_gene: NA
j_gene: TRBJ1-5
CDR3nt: TGCAGCATGTCCGAGGGGGGCAATCAGCCCCAGCATTTT
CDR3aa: CSMSEGGNQPQHF

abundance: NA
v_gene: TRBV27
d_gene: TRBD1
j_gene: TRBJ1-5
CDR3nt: TGTGCCAGCAAGGACAGGGGCGGCAATCAGCCCCAGCATTTT
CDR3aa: CASKDRGGNQPQHF